The entry below gives a single T cell receptor (beta chain) sequence along with its context. Its antigen is unknown. The V and J ends lost 1 base and 1 base respectively, with 8 bases between them. CDR1 is SEHNR, CDR2 FQNEAQ, per germline (reference sequence). This CDR3 is 15 amino acids long. The data were obtained in a study of lymphopenia after photon versus proton radiotherapy. Study results and caveats: After the lymphocyte nadir, photon-treated repertoires showed oligoclonal expansion, especially of CD8+ Temra cells. Larger post-nadir TCR diversity loss correlated inversely with survival in deceased patients.

Sequenced by immunoSEQ multiplex PCR; TCRdb stores in-frame clones only, minus some. This sample yields 18,000 or so clones, of which approximately 86% are seen a single time; 10% belongs to the top ten. The chain is built from TRBV7-9 and TRBJ1-5; D not certain. The starting material was peripheral blood, obtained from a patient treated with proton-based radiotherapy. The sequence was obtained from an older man with pancreatic cancer. The CDR3 nucleotides are TGTGCCAGCAGCTTAGACTACGGGAGCAATCAGCCCCAGCATTTT. As protein: CASSLDYGSNQPQHF.